The clone carrying this T cell receptor (beta chain) has just one count. The sample belongs to a study of T cells in Graves' hyperthyroidism and ophthalmopathy. Overall study context: Staff took peripheral blood when the initial diagnosis was made, before any treatment began.

The diagnoses drew upon clinical symptoms, serum thyroxine and TRAb, thyroid ultrasound and orbital computed tomography. TCR beta CDR3 regions were amplified from RNA transcripts. HTBI primers were employed in a first-round RT-PCR of the TCR CDR3. TCRdb called the multiplex PCR reads again in MiXCR, with one record for every CDR3 protein. The sample shows about 380,000 distinct CDR3 sequences, around a sixth of them seen only once. Germline CDR1 is MRHNA and CDR2 is SNTAGT. Between the trimmed V and J ends, which lost 4 bases and 3 bases, there was a span of 6 bases. The CDR3 sequence is 13 residues long.

The sequenced material came from blood. This TCR derives from a man younger than 35 with Graves' ophthalmopathy. The chain links TRBV6-4 to TRBJ2-2; D remains unclear. The CDR3 reads CASSGHDTGELFF. Here the CDR3 DNA reads TGTGCCAGCAGTGGACATGACACCGGGGAGCTGTTTTTT.